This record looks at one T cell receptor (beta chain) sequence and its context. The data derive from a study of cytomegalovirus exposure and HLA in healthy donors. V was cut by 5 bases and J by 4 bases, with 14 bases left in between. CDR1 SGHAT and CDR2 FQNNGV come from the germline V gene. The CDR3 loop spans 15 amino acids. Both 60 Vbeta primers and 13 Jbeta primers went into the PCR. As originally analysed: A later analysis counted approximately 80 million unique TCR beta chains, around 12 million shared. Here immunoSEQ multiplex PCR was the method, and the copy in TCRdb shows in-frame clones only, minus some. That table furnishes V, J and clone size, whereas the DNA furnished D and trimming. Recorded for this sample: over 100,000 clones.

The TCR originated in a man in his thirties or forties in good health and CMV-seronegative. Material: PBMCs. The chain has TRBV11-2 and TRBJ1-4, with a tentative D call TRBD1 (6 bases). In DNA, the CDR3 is TGTGCCAGCAGCCCCGGACAGTTAAGTAATGAAAAACTGTTTTTT. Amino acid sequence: CASSPGQLSNEKLFF.